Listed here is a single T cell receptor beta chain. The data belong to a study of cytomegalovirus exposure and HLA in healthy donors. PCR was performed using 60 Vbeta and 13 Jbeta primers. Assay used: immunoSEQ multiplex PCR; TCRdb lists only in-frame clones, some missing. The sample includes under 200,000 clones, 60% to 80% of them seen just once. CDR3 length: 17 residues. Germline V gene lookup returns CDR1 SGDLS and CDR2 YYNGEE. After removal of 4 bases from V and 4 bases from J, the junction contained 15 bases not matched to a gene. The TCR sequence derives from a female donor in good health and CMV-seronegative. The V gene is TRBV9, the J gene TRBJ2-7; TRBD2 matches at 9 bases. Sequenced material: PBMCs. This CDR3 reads CASSPNPAAGGKYEQYF. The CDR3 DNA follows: TGTGCCAGCAGCCCAAATCCGGCGGCGGGGGGGAAGTACGAGCAGTACTTC.